Below are 12 T cell receptor beta chains sequenced from a single sample in a study of cytomegalovirus exposure and HLA in healthy donors. The PCR ran on 60 Vbeta and 13 Jbeta primers. Data came from immunoSEQ multiplex PCR; TCRdb stores just in-frame clones and leaves some out. The repertoire consists of 150,000 to 200,000 clones, with about 75% occurring once and the leading ten covering roughly 8.2%. Material for sequencing was PBMCs. The receptors come from a woman aged 40 to 55 in good health and CMV-seropositive.

This chain links TRBV2 with TRBJ1-1; possible D gene TRBD1, 6 bases. From germline, CDR1 is SNHLY and CDR2 FYNNEI. V lost 8 bases and J 2 bases, leaving 15 bases between the germline ends. The CDR3 has 14 amino acids. The CDR3 region has the DNA TGTGCCAGCCTAGGGGGAGCTGGAAACACTGAAGCTTTCTTT. Translated: CASLGGAGNTEAFF.

On this clone: Other DNA sequences in this specimen translate into the identical CDR3. Here the CDR3 reads CASSLTLQATGELFF. The DNA for the CDR3 is TGTGCCAGCAGCTTAACGTTACAGGCTACCGGGGAGCTGTTTTTT. This chain links TRBV7-3 with TRBJ2-2; the D gene is possibly TRBD1 (5 bases). The germline gives CDR1 SGHTA, CDR2 FQGTGA. V was pared by 0 bases and J by 5 bases, with 10 bases between. The CDR3 extends over 15 amino acids.

V gene TRBV6-5 combines with J gene TRBJ1-1; tentative D call: TRBD1 (5 bases). Germline V CDR1 and CDR2: MNHEY, SVGAGI. The V end lost 6 bases, the J end lost 4 bases, and 12 bases lay between the germline ends. The CDR3 is made up of 13 amino acids. The CDR3 DNA follows: TGTGCCAGCAGATCTCAGGGAGGCACTGAAGCTTTCTTT. Encoded protein: CASRSQGGTEAFF.

As for this clone: One end of the junction varies from germline; a read error may be responsible. The chain has TRBV18 and TRBJ1-3; D remains unclear. The CDR3 spans 12 residues. Per the germline V gene, CDR1 is KGHSH and CDR2 is LQKENI. This CDR3 reads CASSLPPEACFF. The DNA for the CDR3 is TGTGCCAGCTCGTTGCCCCCGGAGGCTTGTTTTTTC.

There are a few counts of this clone. The chain carries TRBV7-3 and TRBJ2-7; no definite D call. Germline values: CDR1 SGHTA, CDR2 FQGTGA. The CDR3 is made up of 13 amino acids. Trimming removed 5 bases at V and 1 base at J, with 9 bases between. CDR3 loop: CASSLGWSYEQYF. The CDR3 DNA is TGTGCCAGCAGCCTAGGATGGTCCTACGAGCAGTACTTC.

The chain carries TRBV19 and TRBJ1-1; D gene uncertain. Germline V lookup: CDR1 LNHDA, CDR2 SQIVND (reference sequence). V was trimmed by 1 base and J by 0 bases, leaving 6 bases between them. The CDR3 has 14 residues. As DNA, the CDR3 is TGTGCCAGTAGTATAGCGGCGGTGAACACTGAAGCTTTCTTT. It translates to CASSIAAVNTEAFF.

This clone was observed once. The chain couples TRBV7-2 to TRBJ2-3; possibly TRBD1 for D (6 bases). Germline V CDR1 and CDR2: SGHTA, FQGNSA. There are 14 residues in the CDR3. Trimming shortened V by 3 bases and J by 8 bases, and 15 bases separated the two germline ends. CDR3 in DNA: TGTGCCAGCAGCTTGGGACACTCGAGTGGTACGCAGTATTTT. Translation: CASSLGHSSGTQYF.

The chain joins TRBV27 to TRBJ2-5; the D gene is possibly TRBD1 (6 bases). The CDR3 loop spans 16 amino acids. Germline-derived CDR1 and CDR2 are MNHEY and SMNVEV (reference sequence). V was shortened by 6 bases and J by 4 bases, with 21 bases between the two germline ends. The DNA of the CDR3 is TGTGCCAGCAGAGAGCCAAACACAGGGTTATCAGAGACCCAGTACTTC. This codes for CASREPNTGLSETQYF.

The CDR3 loop reads CASSLSGTQETQYF. The CDR3 coding sequence is TGTGCCAGCAGTTTGAGCGGGACCCAAGAGACCCAGTACTTC. The chain carries TRBV28 and TRBJ2-5; 7 nucleotides match TRBD2. CDR3 length: 14 residues. Germline values: CDR1 MDHEN, CDR2 SYDVKM. With V trimmed by 3 bases and J by 1 base, 2 bases remained unmatched.

The rearrangement links TRBV28 to TRBJ2-6; no definite D call. Germline loops: CDR1 MDHEN, CDR2 SYDVKM. This CDR3 has 15 residues. V dropped 7 bases and J dropped 0 bases, with 10 bases sitting between them. The CDR3 DNA is TGTGCCAGCATGACTGGCGCCTCTGGGGCCAACGTCCTGACTTTC. Translating gives CASMTGASGANVLTF.

As to this clone: Other DNA sequences within the sample encode an identical CDR3. This chain uses TRBV6-5 with TRBJ1-2, with D unclear. The ends were cut back, 2 bases at V and 2 bases at J, with 6 bases in the middle. The CDR3 loop spans 13 amino acids. Germline V gene lookup returns CDR1 MNHEY and CDR2 SVGAGI. The CDR3 sequence: CASSYGHNYGYTF. The CDR3 nucleotides read TGTGCCAGCAGTTACGGGCACAACTATGGCTACACCTTC.

This clone was found once. The chain carries TRBV15 and TRBJ1-1; D not resolved. CDR1 LNHNV and CDR2 YYDKDF come from the germline V gene (reference sequence). Trimming removed 0 bases at V and 5 bases at J, with 10 bases between. This CDR3 comprises 14 residues. CDR3 residues: CATSRDYQWTEAFF. CDR3 DNA: TGTGCCACCAGCAGAGATTACCAGTGGACTGAAGCTTTCTTT.